The clone carrying this TCR beta chain appeared once. Only in-frame clones appear in the TCRdb table, and some are missing; sequencing was by immunoSEQ multiplex PCR. The repertoire includes 150,000 or so clones, 75% to 90% of them detected once, and approximately 6.6% sits in the top ten. CDR3 size: 12 residues. V lost 11 bases and J lost 2; bases outside the gene matches: 0. In germline, CDR1 is SEHNR, CDR2 FQNEAQ (reference sequence). This sample was taken from a study of T cell responses to AZD1222 COVID-19 vaccine. The sequencing used peripheral blood, collected after recovery from COVID-19. The TCR originated in an adult who had recovered from COVID-19. The genes are TRBV7-9 and TRBJ1-3; TRBD1 agrees at 10 bases. The CDR3 sequence is CAGQGAGNTIYF. The CDR3, as DNA: TGTGCCGGACAGGGGGCTGGAAACACCATATATTTT.